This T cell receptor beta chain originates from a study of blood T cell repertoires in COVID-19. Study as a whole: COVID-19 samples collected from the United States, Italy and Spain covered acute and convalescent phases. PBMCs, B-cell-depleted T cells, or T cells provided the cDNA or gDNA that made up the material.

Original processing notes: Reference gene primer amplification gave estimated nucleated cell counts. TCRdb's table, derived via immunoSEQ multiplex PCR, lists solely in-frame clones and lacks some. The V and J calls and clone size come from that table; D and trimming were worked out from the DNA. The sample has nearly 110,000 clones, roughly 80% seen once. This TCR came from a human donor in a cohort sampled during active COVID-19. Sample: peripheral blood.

The CDR3 DNA is TGTGCCAGCAGTTGGACTAGCGGAAAGCACACAGATACGCAGTATTTT. Translation: CASSWTSGKHTDTQYF. V is TRBV28 and J is TRBJ2-3; TRBD2 matches at 10 bases. The CDR3 runs 16 residues. In germline, CDR1 is MDHEN, CDR2 SYDVKM. The ends lost 4 bases at V and 2 bases at J; junction bases unmatched: 6.